Following are 15 T cell receptor beta chains from one sample sequenced in a study of human T cells and chemical hapten exposure. Sample time point: patch test 2, 6 weeks after DPC sensitization. Treatment in this sample: therapeutic diphenylcyclopropenone sensitization with weekly scalp DPC. Using its own MiXCR run on the RACE reads, TCRdb lists one record per CDR3 protein. The table records some 350,000 distinct CDR3 sequences, nearly 6.5% of them present only once. The starting material was whole blood, obtained in connection with sensitization to the hapten diphenylcyclopropenone (DPC). All receptors come from a woman in her late teens or twenties with alopecia areata. Some clones in this sample may be carry-over from other donors' samples.

This clonotype appeared many times. This chain connects TRBV4-3 to TRBJ1-1; no clear D. The CDR3 has 15 amino acids. CDR1 and CDR2 (germline): LGHNA, YSLEER. V lost 1 base, J lost 4 bases, and 13 bases lay in between. The CDR3 sequence is CASSQVISPSTEAFF. CDR3 DNA sequence: TGCGCCAGCAGCCAAGTAATCAGCCCCAGCACTGAAGCTTTCTTT.

In its sample, this clonotype was seen many times. The V gene is TRBV2, the J gene TRBJ1-1, with D uncertain. This CDR3 region has 12 residues. Germline lookup yields CDR1 SNHLY and CDR2 FYNNEI. The V gene lost 3 bases and the J gene lost 5 bases, with 7 bases spanning the gap. The CDR3 here is CASSEVGTEAFF. CDR3 sequence (DNA): TGTGCCAGCAGTGAGGTCGGAACTGAAGCTTTCTTT.

In the case of this clonotype: A far larger clone is one nucleotide away, so this likely arose from a read error. The chain links TRBV14 to TRBJ2-6; D remains unclear. Germline CDR1 SGHDN, CDR2 FVKESK. With 4 bases removed from V and 6 bases from J, the gap between germline ends came to 4 bases. The CDR3 sequence is 12 residues long. The CDR3 sequence is CASSPAANVLTF. DNA for the CDR3: TGTGCCAGCAGCCCCGCGGCCAACGTCCTGACTTTC.

This clonotype was counted at least ten times. The V gene is TRBV18, the J gene TRBJ1-2; D is unclear. The CDR3 is 17 amino acids. V lost 2 bases and J lost 4, with 20 bases in between. The germline V gene has CDR1 KGHSH and CDR2 LQKENI. Written as DNA, the CDR3 is TGTGCCAGCTCACCAGGCCCCACCCATGAGGTTCGCTATGGCTACACCTTC. Protein: CASSPGPTHEVRYGYTF.

This clonotype has just a few counts. CDR3 sequence reads: CASSGGRATAQYF. CDR3 DNA: TGTGCCAGCAGCGGGGGACGTGCGACCGCCCAGTACTTC. The gene calls are TRBV7-2 and TRBJ2-4; tentatively, D is TRBD1 or TRBD2 (5 bases each). Germline CDR1 reads SGHTA; CDR2 reads FQGNSA. Trimming took off 5 bases at V and 13 bases at J, with 18 bases between the two ends. This CDR3 spans 13 amino acids.

This clonotype was found many times. The CDR3 here is CASSQGDDMAYGYTF. Here the CDR3 DNA reads TGTGCCAGCAGCCAAGGGGATGACATGGCCTATGGCTACACCTTC. J is TRBJ1-2 and V is TRBV4-2; no definite D call. The CDR3 covers 15 residues. Deletions cut 1 base from V and 4 bases from J, with 13 bases between. CDR1 is LGHNA and CDR2 is YNFKEQ in the germline V gene.

This clonotype was observed at least ten times. The chain recombines TRBV24-1 with TRBJ1-1; D not certain. Trimming cost V 3 bases and J 1 base, with 2 bases left between them. CDR3 size: 12 residues. Per the germline V gene, CDR1 is KGHDR and CDR2 is SFDVKD. CDR3 amino acids: CATSDTNTEAFF. CDR3 nucleotides: TGTGCCACCAGTGATACGAACACTGAAGCTTTCTTT.

Many counts were recorded for this clonotype. The genes are TRBV21-1 and TRBJ1-1. TRBV21-1 is tagged as a pseudogene. This CDR3 region has 17 residues. The CDR3 here is CASSKVIRRGLDTEAFF. For the CDR3, the DNA is TGTGCCAGCAGCAAAGTGATTCGAAGGGGCCTCGACACTGAAGCTTTCTTT.

This clonotype was detected many times. The rearrangement links TRBV6-5 to TRBJ1-1; unclear D gene. The germline V and J ends were trimmed by 4 bases and 4 bases, with 10 bases remaining between them. The CDR3 sequence is 13 residues long. Germline loops: CDR1 MNHEY, CDR2 SVGAGI. In DNA, the CDR3 is TGTGCCAGCAGTTCCCCAGCGGCCACTGAAGCTTTCTTT. It translates to CASSSPAATEAFF.

Ten or more counts support this clonotype. V and J are TRBV12-3 or TRBV12-4 and TRBJ1-2, with D perhaps matching TRBD1 (5 bases). Trimming took off 6 bases at V and 2 bases at J, with 19 bases between the two ends. The CDR3 sequence is 16 residues long. The CDR3 DNA is TGTGCCAGCAGCCTACCGACAGATTCGGTCAACTATGGCTACACCTTC. It yields the protein CASSLPTDSVNYGYTF.

The chain joins TRBV4-3 to TRBJ1-1, with a weak D call TRBD1 (5 bases). The CDR3 is 15 amino acids. V lost 0 bases, J lost 2 bases, and 10 bases lay in between. Per the germline V gene, CDR1 is LGHNA and CDR2 is YSLEER. CDR3 sequence reads: CASSQDRGFNTEAFF. As DNA, the CDR3 is TGCGCCAGCAGCCAAGATAGGGGCTTTAACACTGAAGCTTTCTTT.

This clonotype has a handful of counts. The rearrangement links TRBV6-6 to TRBJ2-3, with D hard to call. The germline CDR1 and CDR2 sequences are MNHNY and SVGAGI (reference sequence). There are 14 residues in the CDR3. The V and J ends lost 2 bases and 0 bases respectively, with 6 bases between them. The CDR3: CASSYPQSTDTQYF. The CDR3 nucleotides are TGTGCCAGCAGTTACCCCCAGAGCACAGATACGCAGTATTTT.

CDR3 sequence reads: CASSLALRVEAFF. CDR3 sequence (DNA): TGTGCCAGCAGCTTAGCGCTGAGGGTTGAAGCTTTCTTT. This rearrangement joins TRBV7-9 to TRBJ1-1; D gene unclear. CDR3 length: 13 amino acids. V lost 0 bases to trimming and J lost 7 bases, with 9 bases between them. Germline V gives CDR1 SEHNR, CDR2 FQNEAQ (reference sequence).

This clonotype was detected ten times or more. V usage is TRBV7-9 and J usage is TRBJ1-5, with 7 bases fitting TRBD1. Germline CDR1 SEHNR, CDR2 FQNEAQ (reference sequence). The CDR3 covers 15 residues. Germline trimming cut 1 base from V and 4 bases from J; bases unmatched to any gene: 4. The CDR3 region is CASSLEQGPNQPQHF. The CDR3 DNA is TGTGCCAGCAGCTTAGAACAGGGGCCTAATCAGCCCCAGCATTTT.

This clonotype was observed at least ten times. The chain carries TRBV12-3 or TRBV12-4 and TRBJ1-5; D ambiguous. The CDR3 sequence is 14 residues long. The V end lost 3 bases, the J end lost 3 bases, and 9 bases lay between the germline ends. CDR3 protein: CASSFTENNQPQHF. The DNA of the CDR3 is TGTGCCAGCAGTTTTACAGAAAACAATCAGCCCCAGCATTTT.